The entry below describes one T cell receptor beta chain. The data stem from a study of CD8 T cells in Susac syndrome. TCR beta sequencing was performed on blood CD8+ and CD4+ T cells. The TEMRA cells underwent FACS enrichment, while the CD8+ and CD4+ T cells underwent negative isolation. Trimming took 4 bases from V and 3 from J, leaving 17 bases between them. This CDR3 is built from 16 residues. Germline CDR1 KGHDR, CDR2 SFDVKD. When the RNA was reverse transcribed, random hexamers were used with an input of about 0.45 to 1 ug. The CDR3 of TCR beta was amplified by immunoSEQ multiplex PCR across 54 Vbeta and 13 Jbeta. TCRdb analysed the immunoSEQ multiplex PCR reads with MiXCR anew, one entry per CDR3 protein. Of 200,000 or so distinct CDR3 sequences in the sample, around 96% were seen once.

This sequence was found in a human donor with multiple sclerosis. The material sequenced was CD4+ T cells from PBMCs. The chain recombines TRBV24-1 with TRBJ2-5; D is perhaps TRBD1 (5 bases). The CDR3 loop is CATSEPQGNRKETQYF. CDR3 nucleotides: TGTGCCACCAGTGAACCGCAGGGAAATCGCAAAGAGACCCAGTACTTC.